Listed here are 8 T cell receptor beta chains from one sample, sequenced in a study of T cell repertoires in cytomegalovirus infection. Antigens of these TCRs are unknown. TCRdb independently ran MiXCR on the reads; one entry per CDR3 protein. The repertoire has fewer than 1,000,000 distinct CDR3 sequences, about a third of them found once; the top ten carry around an eighth. The input for sequencing was cultured CD8+ T cells from PBMCs, taken from culture after CMV antigen stimulation. These receptor sequences come from a human donor in good health (CMV status not recorded). Some clones in this sample may be carry-over from other donors' samples.

This chain connects TRBV12-3 or TRBV12-4 to TRBJ2-5; D is unclear. Trimming removed 6 bases at V and 1 base at J, with 12 bases between. This CDR3 is built from 14 residues. CDR3 nucleotide sequence: TGTGCCAGCAGCTTATGGGGTCCCCAAGAGACCCAGTACTTC. This codes for CASSLWGPQETQYF.

CDR3 DNA: TGTGCTAGTGGTTTAGGCGGGAACTACGAGCAGTACTTC. Residues: CASGLGGNYEQYF. This sequence joins TRBV12-5 and TRBJ2-7; D might be TRBD2 (6 bases). Germline V gives CDR1 LGHNT, CDR2 FRNRAP. This CDR3 is 13 amino acids long. Trimming stripped 3 bases from V and 3 bases from J, with 9 bases between.

This clonotype was picked up one time. A junction boundary mismatches the germline segment, possibly from a read error. V is TRBV5-1 and J is TRBJ1-6; D remains ambiguous. Germline V gene data show CDR1 as SGHRS and CDR2 as YFSETQ. The CDR3 length is 17 residues. CDR3 amino acids: CASSLEFWPDDNSPLHF. The CDR3 nucleotides are TGTGCCAGCAGCTTGGAGTTCTGGCCGGATGATAATTCACCCCTCCACTTT.

The sample holds many counts of this clonotype. The chain carries TRBV6-6 and TRBJ2-1; the match to TRBD2 covers 9 bases. The trim removed 5 bases at V and 4 bases at J, leaving 6 bases unmatched. Germline CDR1 reads MNHNY; CDR2 reads SVGAGI (reference sequence). CDR3 size: 15 residues. Here the CDR3 reads CASSKERGAYNEQFF. The CDR3 DNA reads as TGTGCCAGCAGTAAGGAGCGGGGGGCATACAATGAGCAGTTCTTC.

V usage is TRBV6-8 and J usage is TRBJ2-7; D unresolved. This CDR3 is built from 13 residues. Trimming took 2 bases from V and 3 from J, leaving 8 bases between them. The germline CDR1 and CDR2 sequences are MNHGY and SAAAGT. CDR3 sequence reads: CASSYGVGYEQYF. CDR3 in DNA: TGTGCCAGCAGTTACGGGGTTGGCTACGAGCAGTACTTC.

The chain joins TRBV9 to TRBJ1-5; tentative D call: TRBD1 (6 bases). Germline V lookup: CDR1 SGDLS, CDR2 YYNGEE. V was pared by 7 bases and J by 1 base, with 12 bases between. CDR3 length: 14 residues. CDR3 sequence reads: CASGQSESNQPQHF. In DNA, the CDR3 is TGTGCCAGCGGACAGAGCGAAAGCAATCAGCCCCAGCATTTT.

This clonotype showed up just once. V gene TRBV6-1 combines with J gene TRBJ2-4; D might be TRBD2 (5 bases). This CDR3 is built from 16 residues. V was shortened by 0 bases and J by 0 bases, with 9 bases between the two germline ends. Germline CDR1 reads MNHNS; CDR2 reads SASEGT. The CDR3 nucleotides are TGTGCCAGCAGTGAAGCGAGCGGTCTAGCCAAAAACATTCAGTACTTC. Its translation: CASSEASGLAKNIQYF.

A few counts support this clonotype. Here the CDR3 DNA reads TGTGCCAGCAGTTTGGCCTGGGATAGAAACATTCAGTACTTC. Protein product: CASSLAWDRNIQYF. The chain links TRBV12-3 or TRBV12-4 to TRBJ2-4; D is undetermined. The CDR3 contains 14 residues. Trimming removed 3 bases from V and 6 bases from J, with 12 bases in between.